This T cell receptor (beta chain) was captured in a study of response to subunit inactivated influenza vaccine. A single record per CDR3 protein comes from TCRdb applying MiXCR to the RT-PCR reads. The sample carries under 200,000 distinct CDR3 sequences, about 10% recorded once. This CDR3 is 12 amino acids long. The ends were cut back, 4 bases at V and 6 bases at J, with 9 bases in the middle. The germline V gene encodes CDR1 DFQATT and CDR2 SNEGSKA (reference sequence). This clonotype has a handful of counts. Its target is unknown. Notes on the study in general: The authors put forward the suggestion that each seasonal influenza vaccination may bring in only a limited number of new T cells.

The TCR originated in a man aged 50 to 75 who received an inactivated influenza vaccine. Material: CD8+ T cells sorted from PBMCs, obtained roughly 24 months after vaccination. This rearrangement joins TRBV20-1 to TRBJ2-2, with no clear D. The chain's CDR3 is CSATQGSGELFF. CDR3 nucleotide sequence: TGCAGTGCTACCCAAGGGTCCGGGGAGCTGTTTTTT.